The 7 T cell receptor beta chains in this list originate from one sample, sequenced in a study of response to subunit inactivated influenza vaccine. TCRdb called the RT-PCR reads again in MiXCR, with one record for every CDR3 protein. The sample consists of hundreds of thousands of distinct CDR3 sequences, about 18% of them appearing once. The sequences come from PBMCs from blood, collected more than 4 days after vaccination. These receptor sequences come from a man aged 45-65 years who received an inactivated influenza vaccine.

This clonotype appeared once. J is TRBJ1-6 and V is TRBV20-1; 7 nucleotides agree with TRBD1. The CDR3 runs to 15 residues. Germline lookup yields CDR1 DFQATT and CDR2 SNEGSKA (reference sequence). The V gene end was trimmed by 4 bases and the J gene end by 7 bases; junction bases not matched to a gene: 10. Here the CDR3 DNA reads TGCAGTGCTACGCCTACAGGGGAAGGGAATTCACCCCTCCACTTT. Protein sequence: CSATPTGEGNSPLHF.

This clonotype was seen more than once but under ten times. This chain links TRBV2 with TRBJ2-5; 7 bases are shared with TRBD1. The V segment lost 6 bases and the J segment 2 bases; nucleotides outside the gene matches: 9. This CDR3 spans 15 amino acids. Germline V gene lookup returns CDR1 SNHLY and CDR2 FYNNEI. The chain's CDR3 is CASSSGQDSQETQYF. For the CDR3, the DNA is TGTGCCAGCAGCTCTGGACAGGACTCTCAAGAGACCCAGTACTTC.

This CDR3 reads CSASWGASTDTQYF. As DNA, the CDR3 is TGCAGTGCTAGTTGGGGGGCTAGCACAGATACGCAGTATTTT. The gene calls are TRBV20-1 and TRBJ2-3; D tentatively fits TRBD1 or TRBD2 (6 bases each). The CDR3 is 14 residues long. CDR1 and CDR2 (germline): DFQATT, SNEGSKA (reference sequence). Trimming left V 3 bases short and J 0 bases short, with 10 bases between.

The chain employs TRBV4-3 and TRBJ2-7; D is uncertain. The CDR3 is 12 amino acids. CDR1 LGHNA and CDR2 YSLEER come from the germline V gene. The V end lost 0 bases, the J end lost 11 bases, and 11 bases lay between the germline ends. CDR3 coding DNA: TGCGCCAGCAGCCAAGATCTAGGCAAGGAGTACTTC. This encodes CASSQDLGKEYF.

CDR3 region: CSARDARNQPQHF. The CDR3 region has the DNA TGCAGTGCTAGAGATGCTAGGAATCAGCCCCAGCATTTT. V usage is TRBV20-1 and J usage is TRBJ1-5; D gene ambiguous. The CDR3 is made up of 13 amino acids. V lost 0 bases and J lost 4, with 7 bases in between. Looked up from germline, CDR1 is DFQATT and CDR2 is SNEGSKA (reference sequence).

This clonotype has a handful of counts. CDR3 sequence (DNA): TGTGCCAGCAGCCATGGGACGGAATCCTTCTCCTACGAGCAGTACTTC. It encodes CASSHGTESFSYEQYF. The chain is built from TRBV7-2 and TRBJ2-7; perhaps D is TRBD1 or TRBD2 (5 bases each). Trimming took off 5 bases at V and 0 bases at J, with 17 bases between the two ends. This CDR3 spans 16 amino acids. The germline V gene has CDR1 SGHTA and CDR2 FQGNSA.

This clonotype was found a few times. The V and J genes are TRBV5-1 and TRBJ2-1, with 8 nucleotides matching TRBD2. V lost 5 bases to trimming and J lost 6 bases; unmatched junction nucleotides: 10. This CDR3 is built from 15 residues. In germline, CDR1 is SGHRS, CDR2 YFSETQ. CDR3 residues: CASRESGSGANEQFF. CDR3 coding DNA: TGCGCCAGCAGAGAGAGCGGGAGCGGGGCCAATGAGCAGTTCTTC. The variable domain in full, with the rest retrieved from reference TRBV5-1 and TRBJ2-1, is KAGVTQTPRYLIKTRGQQVTLSCSPISGHRSVSWYQQTPGQGLQFLFEYFSETQRNKGNFPGRFSGRQFSNSRSEMNVSTLELGDSALYLCASRESGSGANEQFFGPGTRLTVL.